This T cell receptor (beta chain) was obtained from a study of T cell responses to AZD1222 COVID-19 vaccine. Turning to this clone: Its antigen is undetermined.

Findings and caveats of the study: CD4 TCRs linked to vaccination spanned spike, dominating at 160-218 and 743-854.

The CDR3 spans 13 residues. The germline V and J ends were trimmed by 6 bases and 1 base, with 9 bases remaining between them. The repertoire was sequenced with immunoSEQ multiplex PCR; TCRdb's copy has only in-frame clones and lacks some. The table includes 140,000 or so clones, approximately 90% detected once. This TCR came from an adult in good health. The chain couples TRBV12-3 or TRBV12-4 to TRBJ2-5, with D tentatively TRBD1 (6 bases). The specimen was peripheral blood, collected on day 0 of AZD1222 vaccination. The CDR3 protein is CASSQDSQETQYF. Here the CDR3 DNA reads TGTGCCAGCAGCCAGGACAGCCAAGAGACCCAGTACTTC.